The clone carrying this T cell receptor (beta chain) was seen only once. A Seattle source enrolled patients during active infection and followed them longitudinally. The germline V gene encodes CDR1 SGHRS and CDR2 YFSETQ. With 4 bases clipped from V and 7 bases from J, the junction kept 14 bases outside the gene matches. The CDR3 is made up of 17 amino acids. These data are taken from a study of blood T cell repertoires in COVID-19. Study details: Sites in the United States, Italy and Spain provided acute and convalescent COVID-19 samples.

Original data processing: Reference gene primer amplification in the assay estimated nucleated cell counts. TCRdb's table, derived via immunoSEQ multiplex PCR, lists solely in-frame clones and lacks some. The D gene and trimming were derived from the DNA, and the V and J assignments and clone size from that table. The sample includes more than 300,000 clones, more than 75% of them seen just once. Material: peripheral blood. This sequence joins TRBV5-1 and TRBJ2-3, with TRBD2 identical over 11 bases. The TCR comes from a woman aged 25-40 years with COVID-19, enrolled during active disease. CDR3 sequence reads: CASSVGGWLAGGYTQYF. CDR3 nucleotides: TGCGCCAGCAGCGTCGGGGGGTGGCTAGCGGGAGGATATACGCAGTATTTT.